The clone carrying this T cell receptor beta chain was seen ten or more times. Its cognate antigen is unknown. TCRdb used MiXCR to reprocess the RT-PCR reads, holding one entry per CDR3 protein. The repertoire holds 500,000 to 550,000 distinct CDR3 sequences, approximately 7.7% seen once, with under 15% in the top ten. This specimen comes from a study of response to subunit inactivated influenza vaccine. Study-wide results and caveats: The authors suggested that few new T cells are recruited per seasonal influenza vaccination.

Trimming took 4 bases from V and 7 from J, leaving 12 bases between them. CDR1 and CDR2 (germline): SGHRS, YFSETQ. This CDR3 has 13 amino acids. The receptor was isolated from a man aged 45 to 75 who received an inactivated influenza vaccine. This material consisted of PBMCs from blood, taken around 25 months after vaccination. V usage is TRBV5-1 and J usage is TRBJ2-1, with a tentative D call TRBD1 (6 bases). CDR3: CASSIQGMNEQFF. CDR3 DNA sequence: TGCGCCAGCAGCATACAGGGAATGAATGAGCAGTTCTTC.